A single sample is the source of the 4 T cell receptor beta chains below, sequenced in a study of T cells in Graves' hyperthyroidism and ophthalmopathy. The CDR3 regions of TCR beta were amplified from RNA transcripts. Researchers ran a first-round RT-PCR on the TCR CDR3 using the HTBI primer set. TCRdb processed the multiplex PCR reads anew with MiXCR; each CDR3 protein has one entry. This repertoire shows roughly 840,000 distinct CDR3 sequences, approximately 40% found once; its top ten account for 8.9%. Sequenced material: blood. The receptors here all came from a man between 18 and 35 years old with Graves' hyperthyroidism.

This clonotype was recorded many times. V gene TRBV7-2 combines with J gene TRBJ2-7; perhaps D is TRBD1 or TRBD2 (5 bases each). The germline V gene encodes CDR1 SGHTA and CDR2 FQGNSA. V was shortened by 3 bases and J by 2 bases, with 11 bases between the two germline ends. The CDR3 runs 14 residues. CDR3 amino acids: CASSLPGPTYEQYF. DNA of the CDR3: TGTGCCAGCAGCTTGCCGGGGCCTACCTACGAGCAGTACTTC.

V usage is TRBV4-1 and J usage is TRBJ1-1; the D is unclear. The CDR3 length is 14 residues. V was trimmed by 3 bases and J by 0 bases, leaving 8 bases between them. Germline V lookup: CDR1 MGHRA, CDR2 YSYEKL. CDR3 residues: CASSHYPMNTEAFF. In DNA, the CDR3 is TGCGCCAGCAGCCACTACCCCATGAACACTGAAGCTTTCTTT.

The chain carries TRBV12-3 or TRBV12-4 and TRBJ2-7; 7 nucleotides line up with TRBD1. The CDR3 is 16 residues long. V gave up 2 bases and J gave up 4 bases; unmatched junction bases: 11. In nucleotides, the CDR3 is TGTGCCAGCAGTTTAAGGTCCCCCGGGACAGTATACGAGCAGTACTTC. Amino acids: CASSLRSPGTVYEQYF.

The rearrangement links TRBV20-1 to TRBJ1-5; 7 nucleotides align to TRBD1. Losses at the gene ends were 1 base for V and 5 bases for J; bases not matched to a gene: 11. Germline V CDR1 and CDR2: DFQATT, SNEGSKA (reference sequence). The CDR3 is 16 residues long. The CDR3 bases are TGCAGTGCTAGAGGTGGGATTCACAGGGGCGATCAGCCCCAGCATTTT. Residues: CSARGGIHRGDQPQHF.